The rows below give T cell receptor beta chains drawn from one sample of a study of T cell repertoires in cytomegalovirus infection. TCRdb used MiXCR to reprocess the reads, holding one entry per CDR3 protein. The sample carries around 300,000 distinct CDR3 sequences, about a quarter recorded once. The sequenced sample was PBMCs. All receptors come from a human donor in good health (CMV status not recorded). Some clones in this sample may be carry-over from other donors' samples. The CDR3 runs from the conserved cysteine through the conserved F or W. The order of the fields is D gene, J gene, V gene, clone size, CDR3 protein, CDR3 DNA. The D gene is left open where the match is weak. The listing skips clone size in some rows; elsewhere it reads once, few, many or a size class.

D gene: -; J gene: TRBJ1-1; V gene: TRBV7-9; clone size: many; CDR3 protein: CASSRANTEAFF; CDR3 DNA: TGTGCCAGCAGCCGGGCGAACACTGAAGCTTTCTTT
D gene: -; J gene: TRBJ2-7; V gene: TRBV7-2; clone size: many; CDR3 protein: CASSSFNEQYF; CDR3 DNA: TGTGCCAGCAGCTCCTTCAACGAGCAGTACTTC
D gene: TRBD1; J gene: TRBJ2-1; V gene: TRBV7-2; clone size: -; CDR3 protein: CASSFRQGAFNEQFF; CDR3 DNA: TGTGCCAGCAGCTTCCGACAGGGAGCATTCAATGAGCAGTTCTTC
D gene: -; J gene: TRBJ2-3; V gene: TRBV28; clone size: few; CDR3 protein: CASSLLNGGTDTQYF; CDR3 DNA: TGTGCCAGCAGTCTCCTCAACGGGGGCACAGATACGCAGTATTTT
D gene: -; J gene: TRBJ2-6; V gene: TRBV20-1; clone size: -; CDR3 protein: CSARDQGNWANVLTF; CDR3 DNA: TGCAGTGCTAGAGATCAGGGGAACTGGGCCAACGTCCTGACTTTC
D gene: TRBD1; J gene: TRBJ1-5; V gene: TRBV28; clone size: -; CDR3 protein: CASSTGGKNQPQHF; CDR3 DNA: TGTGCCAGCAGTACAGGGGGCAAAAATCAGCCCCAGCATTTT
D gene: -; J gene: TRBJ2-3; V gene: TRBV20-1; clone size: -; CDR3 protein: CSARDRRSTDTQYF; CDR3 DNA: TGCAGTGCTAGAGATAGGAGATCCACAGATACGCAGTATTTT
D gene: TRBD1; J gene: TRBJ1-1; V gene: TRBV7-9; clone size: few; CDR3 protein: CASSYDRGRVNTEAFF; CDR3 DNA: TGTGCCAGCAGCTATGACAGGGGACGGGTGAACACTGAAGCTTTCTTT
D gene: -; J gene: TRBJ1-1; V gene: TRBV7-3; clone size: once; CDR3 protein: CASSFGSDSEAFF; CDR3 DNA: TGTGCCAGCAGCTTTGGCTCCGACTCTGAAGCTTTCTTT
D gene: -; J gene: TRBJ2-2; V gene: TRBV28; clone size: few; CDR3 protein: CASSITVNTGELFF; CDR3 DNA: TGTGCCAGCAGTATCACAGTGAACACCGGGGAGCTGTTTTTT
D gene: TRBD1; J gene: TRBJ1-2; V gene: TRBV2; clone size: many; CDR3 protein: CASSGQGNGYTF; CDR3 DNA: TGTGCCAGCAGCGGACAGGGTAATGGCTACACCTTC
D gene: TRBD2; J gene: TRBJ2-3; V gene: TRBV4-1; clone size: -; CDR3 protein: CASSPRARSGEGADTQYF; CDR3 DNA: TGTGCCAGCAGCCCAAGGGCGCGAAGCGGGGAAGGGGCAGATACGCAGTATTTT
D gene: TRBD2; J gene: TRBJ2-7; V gene: TRBV7-8; clone size: many; CDR3 protein: CASRRTSGSEQYF; CDR3 DNA: TGTGCCAGCAGGAGGACTAGCGGGAGCGAGCAGTACTTC
D gene: TRBD1; J gene: TRBJ1-1; V gene: TRBV20-1; clone size: -; CDR3 protein: CSARAWDRQAFF; CDR3 DNA: TGCAGTGCTAGGGCCTGGGACAGACAAGCTTTCTTT
D gene: -; J gene: TRBJ2-6; V gene: TRBV7-3; clone size: -; CDR3 protein: CASSQGPSSGANVLTF; CDR3 DNA: TGTGCCAGCAGCCAAGGACCGTCCTCTGGGGCCAACGTCCTGACTTTC
D gene: -; J gene: TRBJ2-2; V gene: TRBV29-1; clone size: few; CDR3 protein: CSVYNTGELFF; CDR3 DNA: TGCAGCGTTTACAACACCGGGGAGCTGTTTTTT
D gene: TRBD2; J gene: TRBJ2-1; V gene: TRBV7-9; clone size: few; CDR3 protein: CASSPRGLAGGPSSYNEQFF; CDR3 DNA: TGTGCCAGCAGCCCCCGGGGACTAGCGGGAGGGCCGAGCTCCTACAATGAGCAGTTCTTC
D gene: -; J gene: TRBJ2-3; V gene: TRBV7-2; clone size: many; CDR3 protein: CASSFLGGSTDTQYF; CDR3 DNA: TGTGCCAGCAGCTTTCTCGGGGGAAGCACAGATACGCAGTATTTT
D gene: -; J gene: TRBJ2-7; V gene: TRBV20-1; clone size: -; CDR3 protein: CSASGDFNYEQYF; CDR3 DNA: TGCAGTGCTAGTGGAGACTTTAATTACGAGCAGTACTTC
D gene: -; J gene: TRBJ1-2; V gene: TRBV7-9; clone size: -; CDR3 protein: CASSLGVRYTF; CDR3 DNA: TGTGCCAGCAGCTTAGGGGTCCGCTACACCTTC
D gene: TRBD1; J gene: TRBJ1-4; V gene: TRBV29-1; clone size: -; CDR3 protein: CSVATGGDYEKLFF; CDR3 DNA: TGCAGCGTCGCTACAGGGGGGGATTATGAAAAACTGTTTTTT
D gene: -; J gene: TRBJ2-7; V gene: TRBV7-8; clone size: -; CDR3 protein: CASSLDLGTASPKQYF; CDR3 DNA: TGTGCCAGCAGCTTAGATTTAGGGACGGCCTCACCCAAGCAGTACTTC
D gene: -; J gene: TRBJ1-5; V gene: TRBV10-3; clone size: many; CDR3 protein: CAISEGQPQHF; CDR3 DNA: TGTGCCATCAGTGAAGGTCAGCCCCAGCATTTT
D gene: -; J gene: TRBJ1-5; V gene: TRBV7-2; clone size: many; CDR3 protein: CASSTYNQPQHF; CDR3 DNA: TGTGCCAGCAGCACATACAATCAGCCCCAGCATTTT
D gene: -; J gene: TRBJ1-2; V gene: TRBV20-1; clone size: -; CDR3 protein: CSARDKGGRKGYTF; CDR3 DNA: TGCAGTGCTAGAGATAAAGGGGGAAGAAAGGGCTACACCTTC
D gene: -; J gene: TRBJ2-5; V gene: TRBV7-6; clone size: few; CDR3 protein: CASSSGGREKTQYF; CDR3 DNA: TGTGCCAGCAGCTCAGGAGGGCGGGAAAAGACCCAGTACTTC
D gene: TRBD2; J gene: TRBJ2-1; V gene: TRBV7-9; clone size: -; CDR3 protein: CASSFSGAHEQFF; CDR3 DNA: TGTGCCAGCAGCTTTAGCGGGGCGCATGAGCAGTTCTTC
D gene: -; J gene: TRBJ2-7; V gene: TRBV11-2; clone size: few; CDR3 protein: CASSLVTGTYEQYF; CDR3 DNA: TGTGCCAGCAGCTTAGTGACAGGAACCTACGAGCAGTACTTC
D gene: TRBD1; J gene: TRBJ2-1; V gene: TRBV16; clone size: -; CDR3 protein: CASSRPQGAAYNEQFF; CDR3 DNA: TGTGCCAGCAGCCGACCACAGGGGGCAGCCTACAATGAGCAGTTCTTC
D gene: -; J gene: TRBJ2-7; V gene: TRBV29-1; clone size: -; CDR3 protein: CSAAGVSYEQYF; CDR3 DNA: TGCAGCGCCGCAGGGGTCTCCTACGAGCAGTACTTC
D gene: TRBD1; J gene: TRBJ1-5; V gene: TRBV20-1; clone size: few; CDR3 protein: CSAGRGLRPQHF; CDR3 DNA: TGCAGTGCCGGTAGGGGGCTTCGGCCCCAGCATTTT